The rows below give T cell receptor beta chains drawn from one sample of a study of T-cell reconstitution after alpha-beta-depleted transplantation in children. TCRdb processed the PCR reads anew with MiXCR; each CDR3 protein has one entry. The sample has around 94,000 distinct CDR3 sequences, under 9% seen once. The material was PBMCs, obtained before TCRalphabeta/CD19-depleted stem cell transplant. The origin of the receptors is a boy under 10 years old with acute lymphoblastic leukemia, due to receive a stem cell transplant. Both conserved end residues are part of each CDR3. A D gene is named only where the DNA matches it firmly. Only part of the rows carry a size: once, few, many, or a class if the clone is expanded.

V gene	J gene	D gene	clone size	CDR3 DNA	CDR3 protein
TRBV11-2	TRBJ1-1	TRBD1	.	TGTGCCAGCAGCCGACTCCAGGGGGTTGAGACTGAAGCTTTCTTT	CASSRLQGVETEAFF
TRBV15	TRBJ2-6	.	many	TGTGCCACCAGCCCAGCGGGTACGACTGGGGCCAACGTCCTGACTTTC	CATSPAGTTGANVLTF
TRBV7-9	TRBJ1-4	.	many	TGTGCCAGCAGCTTAGCGGGCTCTAATGAAAAACTGTTTTTT	CASSLAGSNEKLFF
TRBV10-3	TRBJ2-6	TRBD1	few	TGTGCCATCAGTCGGACAGGGCCCTCTGGGGCCAACGTCCTGACTTTC	CAISRTGPSGANVLTF
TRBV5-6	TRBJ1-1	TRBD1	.	TGTGCCAGCAGCAGGGACAGTTTAGCTTTCTTT	CASSRDSLAFF
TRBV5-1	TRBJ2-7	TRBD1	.	TGCGCCAGCAGACCCGGACAGGGCCCCTACGAGCAGTACTTC	CASRPGQGPYEQYF
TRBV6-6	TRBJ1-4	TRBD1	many	TGTGCCAGCAGTTGGACAGGGGGAGAAAAACTGTTTTTT	CASSWTGGEKLFF
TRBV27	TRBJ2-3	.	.	TGTGCCAGCAGTTTATTTGTTGGAGATACGCAGTATTTT	CASSLFVGDTQYF
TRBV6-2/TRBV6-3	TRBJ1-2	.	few	TGTGCCAGCAGTTACTCGATCGAGGGGGGAAGCTATGGCTACACCTTC	CASSYSIEGGSYGYTF
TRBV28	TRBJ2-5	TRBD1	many	TGTGCCAGCAGTCGGCACCGAGGACAGGGCGAGACCCAGTACTTC	CASSRHRGQGETQYF
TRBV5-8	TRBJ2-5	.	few	TGTGCCAGCAGCCCGGCTAGCGCCCTCCGAGAGACCCAGTACTTC	CASSPASALRETQYF
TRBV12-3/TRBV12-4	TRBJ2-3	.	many	TGTGCCAGCAGTTTGGGGGTCGCTCTGTTTAGAGATACGCAGTATTTT	CASSLGVALFRDTQYF
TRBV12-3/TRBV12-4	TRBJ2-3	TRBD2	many	TGTGCCAGCAGTCTAGCGGGTGGGGGCTCGGATACGCAGTATTTT	CASSLAGGGSDTQYF
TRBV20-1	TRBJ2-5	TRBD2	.	TGCAGTGCTAGAGGGGGGGGGAGGCAAGAGACCCAGTACTTC	CSARGGGRQETQYF
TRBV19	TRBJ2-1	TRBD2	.	TGTGCCAGTCGATCTAGCGGGGTCAATGAGCAGTTCTTC	CASRSSGVNEQFF
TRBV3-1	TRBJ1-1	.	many	TGTGCCAGCAGCCCCCGGCTTGGGACTGAAGCTTTCTTT	CASSPRLGTEAFF
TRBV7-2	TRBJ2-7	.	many	TGTGCCAGCAGCTTAGAGGTCGAGCAGTACTTC	CASSLEVEQYF
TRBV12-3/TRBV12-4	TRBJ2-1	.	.	TGTGCCAGCAGTTTAGGGCCAGTCGACTACAATGAGCAGTTCTTC	CASSLGPVDYNEQFF